This T cell receptor beta chain was sequenced during a study of blood T cell repertoires in COVID-19. Across the whole study: The samples span acute and convalescent COVID-19 from the United States, Italy and Spain. The cDNA or gDNA used as material had been derived from T cells, B-cell-depleted T cells, or PBMCs.

Authors' processing steps: Scientists estimated how many nucleated cells there were by amplifying reference gene primers. Method: immunoSEQ multiplex PCR; TCRdb's copy keeps in-frame clones and lacks some. The V and J calls and clone size are taken from that table; D and trimming were inferred from the DNA. Of about 38,000 clones listed, nearly 90% are singletons. This TCR was recovered from a man aged 55 to 70 with active or convalescent COVID-19. The sequencing input was peripheral blood.

CDR3 in DNA: TGTGCCAGCAGCCCCCTAGCGGGGTCCTACAATGAGCAGTTCTTC. This codes for CASSPLAGSYNEQFF. The rearrangement links TRBV5-4 to TRBJ2-1, with TRBD2 matching 9 bases. V trimming: 4 bases; J trimming: 1 base; junction bases outside the gene matches: 3. Germline loops: CDR1 SGHNT, CDR2 YYREEE (reference sequence). This CDR3 spans 15 amino acids.